Below, 22 T cell receptor beta chains from the same sample are listed, as sequenced in a study of beta chain features in type 1 diabetes. General study findings and limits: TCRB CDR3 length was moderately but significantly reduced in all four CD4+ subsets of Type 1 diabetes patients.

Expressed TCRB transcripts were sequenced, since all the RNA that had been isolated was reverse transcribed. Assay used: immunoSEQ multiplex PCR; TCRdb lists only in-frame clones, some missing. This table holds 600,000 or so clones, 9.5% to 15% found once. The antigens of these receptors remain unknown. Sequenced: naive CD4+ T cells from blood. Receptors were obtained from a man aged 25 to 40 with type 1 diabetes.

This rearrangement joins TRBV6-1 to TRBJ2-5, with 7 bases matching TRBD1. The CDR3 has 15 residues. V trimming: 2 bases; J trimming: 2 bases; junction bases outside the gene matches: 5. Germline V gene data show CDR1 as MNHNS and CDR2 as SASEGT. CDR3 DNA: TGTGCCAGCAGTGAATTGAACAGGGGACAAGAGACCCAGTACTTC. Its protein is CASSELNRGQETQYF.

The chain uses TRBV7-9 and TRBJ2-1; D may be TRBD1 (6 bases). This CDR3 spans 15 amino acids. Germline V gene lookup returns CDR1 SEHNR and CDR2 FQNEAQ (reference sequence). Trimming stripped 4 bases from V and 6 bases from J, with 16 bases between. CDR3 region: CASSSRTELVNEQFF. In nucleotides, the CDR3 is TGTGCCAGCAGCTCCCGGACAGAGCTGGTCAATGAGCAGTTCTTC.

A few counts support this clone. The same CDR3 is also encoded by other DNA sequences in this sample. This sequence joins TRBV5-1 and TRBJ2-5; tentative D call: TRBD1 (5 bases). The CDR3 contains 14 residues. Trimming removed 4 bases at V and 1 base at J, with 11 bases between. The germline gives CDR1 SGHRS, CDR2 YFSETQ. The CDR3 protein is CASSLGRAQETQYF. The CDR3 DNA reads as TGCGCCAGCAGCCTTGGCAGGGCCCAAGAGACCCAGTACTTC.

This clone has just a few counts. The chain employs TRBV11-3 and TRBJ2-1, with 10 positions matching TRBD1. Germline CDR1 reads SGHNT; CDR2 reads YENEEA. Trimming removed 7 bases from V and 5 bases from J; junction bases left unmatched: 5. The CDR3 runs to 14 residues. CDR3 DNA: TGTGCCAGCAACTGGGGACAGGGGAACAATGAGCAGTTCTTC. It yields the protein CASNWGQGNNEQFF.

As concerns this clone: The identical CDR3 is also encoded by other nucleotide sequences in the sample. This chain joins TRBV7-9 and TRBJ1-2; D is ambiguous. The CDR3 contains 12 residues. Germline CDR1 and CDR2: SEHNR and FQNEAQ (reference sequence). V dropped 1 base and J dropped 4 bases, with 4 bases sitting between them. In DNA, the CDR3 is TGTGCCAGCAGCTTAGAAGGCTATGGCTACACCTTC. It is translated as CASSLEGYGYTF.

The chain carries TRBV2 and TRBJ2-7, with D perhaps matching TRBD1 or TRBD2 (5 bases each). Germline V lookup: CDR1 SNHLY, CDR2 FYNNEI. This CDR3 has 14 amino acids. V lost 6 bases, J lost 1 base, and 13 bases lay in between. This CDR3 is CASRFGTASYEQYF. CDR3 sequence (DNA): TGTGCCAGCAGATTCGGGACGGCGTCCTACGAGCAGTACTTC.

V gene TRBV7-6 combines with J gene TRBJ2-7; the match to TRBD1 covers 7 bases. The germline CDR1 and CDR2 sequences are SGHVS and FNYEAQ. The CDR3 spans 14 residues. V lost 7 bases, J lost 6 bases, and 12 bases stayed unmatched. CDR3 region: CASTDQTGTGEQYF. As DNA, the CDR3 is TGTGCCAGCACCGATCAGACAGGGACGGGCGAGCAGTACTTC.

This clone was observed a handful of times. The rearrangement joins TRBV11-3 to TRBJ1-1; D may be TRBD1 (6 bases). Germline V gene sequence: CDR1 SGHNT, CDR2 YENEEA. V dropped 5 bases and J dropped 1 base, with 11 bases sitting between them. This CDR3 is 14 amino acids long. The CDR3 here is CASSPPDRNTEAFF. The CDR3 DNA follows: TGTGCCAGCAGCCCTCCGGACAGGAACACTGAAGCTTTCTTT.

This clone turned up a few times. V usage is TRBV18 and J usage is TRBJ2-7, with D tentatively TRBD1 (6 bases). Germline CDR1 and CDR2: KGHSH and LQKENI. This CDR3 is 17 amino acids long. The V end lost 3 bases, the J end lost 0 bases, and 18 bases lay between the germline ends. The CDR3 bases are TGTGCCAGCTCACCCCAGATCTTGCGGACAGCCTCCTACGAGCAGTACTTC. Its translation is CASSPQILRTASYEQYF. The complete variable domain, with remaining parts taken from reference TRBV18 and TRBJ2-7, reads NAGVMQNPRHLVRRRGQEARLRCSPMKGHSHVYWYRQLPEEGLKFMVYLQKENIIDESGMPKERFSAEFPKEGPSILRIQQVVRGDSAAYFCASSPQILRTASYEQYFGPGTRLTVT.

The chain recombines TRBV18 with TRBJ2-3, with TRBD1 matching over 7 bases. Germline CDR1 and CDR2: KGHSH and LQKENI. Unmatched junction bases numbered 9, after V lost 2 bases and J lost 4 bases. The CDR3 runs to 16 residues. The CDR3 spells CASSPFDRVEADTQYF. Here the CDR3 DNA reads TGTGCCAGCTCACCATTCGACAGGGTAGAAGCAGATACGCAGTATTTT.

A few counts support this clone. The V and J genes are TRBV5-6 and TRBJ2-7, with 7 nucleotides matching TRBD1. The CDR3 length is 14 residues. The trim removed 7 bases at V and 3 bases at J, leaving 10 bases unmatched. The V gene's germline CDR1 is SGHDT and CDR2 YYEEEE. CDR3 amino acids: CASLRSGQIYEQYF. CDR3 coding DNA: TGTGCCAGCCTAAGATCGGGACAGATCTACGAGCAGTACTTC.

This clone turned up a few times. The chain carries TRBV2 and TRBJ1-1; no reliable D call. Germline lookup yields CDR1 SNHLY and CDR2 FYNNEI. This CDR3 is 12 amino acids long. Trimming stripped 7 bases from V and 7 bases from J, with 13 bases between. The CDR3 here is CASTHGPVEAFF. In DNA form, the CDR3 reads TGTGCCAGCACCCACGGCCCAGTTGAAGCTTTCTTT.

The V call is TRBV7-2, the J call TRBJ1-2; maybe TRBD1 (5 bases). The CDR3 runs to 14 residues. CDR1 and CDR2 from the germline V gene are SGHTA and FQGNSA. V lost 4 bases and J lost 6, with 15 bases in between. Here the CDR3 reads CASSSPGTVDGYTF. The CDR3 DNA reads as TGTGCCAGCAGCTCCCCCGGGACTGTGGATGGCTACACCTTC.

The V call is TRBV5-1, the J call TRBJ2-1; D call uncertain. Germline V lookup: CDR1 SGHRS, CDR2 YFSETQ. This CDR3 spans 11 amino acids. The V and J ends lost 4 bases and 6 bases respectively, with 5 bases between them. Here the CDR3 reads CASSKTNEQFF. The CDR3, as DNA: TGCGCCAGCAGCAAGACCAATGAGCAGTTCTTC.

This sequence joins TRBV30 and TRBJ1-2; D is unresolved. Trimming stripped 5 bases from V and 8 bases from J, with 24 bases between. Germline CDR1 GTSNPN, CDR2 SVGIG (reference sequence). CDR3 length: 15 amino acids. CDR3 amino acids: CAWALKGPRWFGYTF. The CDR3 DNA reads TGTGCCTGGGCTCTTAAGGGCCCTAGGTGGTTCGGCTACACCTTC.

This clone was counted between two and nine times. The rearrangement joins TRBV19 to TRBJ1-2, with D maybe TRBD1 (5 bases). Germline CDR1 LNHDA, CDR2 SQIVND (reference sequence). This CDR3 is 15 amino acids long. Trimming removed 7 bases from V and 2 bases from J, with 17 bases in between. The CDR3 protein is CASTGLPGGNYGYTF. The CDR3 DNA reads TGTGCCAGTACAGGCCTCCCTGGGGGAAACTATGGCTACACCTTC.

The table lists this clone with a few counts. V is TRBV5-1 and J is TRBJ2-1; 8 bases align to TRBD2. The CDR3 is 14 amino acids. Trimming removed 7 bases from V and 6 bases from J; junction bases left unmatched: 9. The germline V gene has CDR1 SGHRS and CDR2 YFSETQ. The CDR3 reads CASQLAGGVNEQFF. The CDR3 DNA reads TGCGCCAGCCAACTGGCGGGGGGCGTCAATGAGCAGTTCTTC. The full variable domain, with the rest looked up from reference TRBV5-1 and TRBJ2-1, is KAGVTQTPRYLIKTRGQQVTLSCSPISGHRSVSWYQQTPGQGLQFLFEYFSETQRNKGNFPGRFSGRQFSNSRSEMNVSTLELGDSALYLCASQLAGGVNEQFFGPGTRLTVL.

J is TRBJ1-5 and V is TRBV2, with 9 bases fitting TRBD1. Germline CDR1 and CDR2: SNHLY and FYNNEI. The CDR3 is 15 residues long. V shed 2 bases and J 2 bases; nucleotides not matched to a gene: 1. The CDR3 region is CASSERQGGNQPQHF. The CDR3 nucleotides are TGTGCCAGCAGTGAACGACAGGGGGGCAATCAGCCCCAGCATTTT.

V gene TRBV4-3 combines with J gene TRBJ1-6; tentatively, D is TRBD1 (5 bases). V lost 0 bases and J 7 bases, leaving 10 bases between the germline ends. The CDR3 totals 15 residues. Per the germline V gene, CDR1 is LGHNA and CDR2 is YSLEER. The CDR3 DNA reads TGCGCCAGCAGCCAAGATTATGGGGCAAATTCACCCCTCCACTTT. Translation: CASSQDYGANSPLHF.

The rearrangement links TRBV30 to TRBJ2-7; D is possibly TRBD2 (6 bases). V was clipped by 2 bases and J by 2 bases, with 13 bases between them. There are 14 residues in the CDR3. Germline lookup yields CDR1 GTSNPN and CDR2 SVGIG (reference sequence). CDR3 coding DNA: TGTGCCTGGAGTCCCCCGGCGGGGCCCTACGAGCAGTACTTC. It encodes CAWSPPAGPYEQYF.

This clone was seen more than once but under ten times. This sequence joins TRBV7-2 and TRBJ2-7; possible D gene TRBD1, 5 bases. CDR1 SGHTA and CDR2 FQGNSA come from the germline V gene. V lost 3 bases to trimming and J lost 3 bases, with 12 bases between them. The CDR3 contains 14 residues. This CDR3 reads CASSFIRGSYEQYF. The CDR3 bases are TGTGCCAGCAGCTTTATAAGGGGCAGCTACGAGCAGTACTTC.

This clone was recorded a few times. The rearrangement links TRBV4-3 to TRBJ1-3; D gene ambiguous. The CDR3 runs to 17 residues. V was shortened by 4 bases and J by 0 bases, with 16 bases between the two germline ends. CDR1 is LGHNA, CDR2 YSLEER, per germline. CDR3 bases: TGCGCCAGCAGCCGAGATACGGGTTGGAGCTCTGGAAACACCATATATTTT. This encodes CASSRDTGWSSGNTIYF.